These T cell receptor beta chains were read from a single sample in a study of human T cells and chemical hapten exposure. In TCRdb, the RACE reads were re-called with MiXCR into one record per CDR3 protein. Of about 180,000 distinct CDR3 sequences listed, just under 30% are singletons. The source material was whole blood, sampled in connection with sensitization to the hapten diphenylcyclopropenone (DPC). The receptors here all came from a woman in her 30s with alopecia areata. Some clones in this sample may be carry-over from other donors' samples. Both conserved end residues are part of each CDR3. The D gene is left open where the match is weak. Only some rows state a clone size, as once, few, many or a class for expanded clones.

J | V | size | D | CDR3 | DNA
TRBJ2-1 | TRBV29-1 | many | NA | CSVPSAMDEQFF | TGCAGCGTCCCTAGCGCTATGGATGAGCAGTTCTTC
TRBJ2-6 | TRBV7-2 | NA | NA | CASSPSRPGANVLTF | TGTGCCAGCAGCCCCTCACGGCCTGGGGCCAACGTCCTGACTTTC
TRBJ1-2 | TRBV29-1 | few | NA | CSVASRAGVYTF | TGCAGCGTTGCCTCCCGGGCAGGGGTCTACACCTTC
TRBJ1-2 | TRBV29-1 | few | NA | CSVEANNYGYTF | TGCAGCGTTGAAGCCAATAACTATGGCTACACCTTC
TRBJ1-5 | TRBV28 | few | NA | CASSTPLTSNQPQHF | TGTGCCAGCAGTACCCCACTCACATCGAATCAGCCCCAGCATTTT
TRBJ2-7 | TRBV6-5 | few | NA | CASSYFRNDEQYF | TGTGCCAGCAGTTACTTCCGGAACGACGAGCAGTACTTC
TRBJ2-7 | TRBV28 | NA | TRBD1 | CASSPPEGQGNF | TGTGCCAGCAGTCCCCCCGAGGGACAGGGGAATTTC
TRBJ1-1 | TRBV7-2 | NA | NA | CASSLEAFF | TGTGCCAGCAGCCTAGAAGCTTTCTTT
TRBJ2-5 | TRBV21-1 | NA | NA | CASSKGTGYQETQYF | TGTGCCAGCAGCAAAGGGACAGGATACCAAGAGACCCAGTACTTC
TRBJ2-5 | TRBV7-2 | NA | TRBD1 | CASSPDRSQETQYF | TGTGCCAGCAGCCCGGACAGGTCACAAGAGACCCAGTACTTC
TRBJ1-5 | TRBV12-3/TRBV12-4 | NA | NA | CASRRTASSNQPQHF | TGTGCCAGCAGAAGGACGGCATCTAGCAATCAGCCCCAGCATTTT
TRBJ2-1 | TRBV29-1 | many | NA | CSVTPTHNEQFF | TGCAGCGTTACCCCGACACACAATGAGCAGTTCTTC
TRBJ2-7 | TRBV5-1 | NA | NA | CASSFLGHEQYF | TGCGCCAGCAGCTTTTTGGGGCATGAGCAGTACTTC
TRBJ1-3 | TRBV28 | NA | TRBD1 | CASTIFGGGPGGTIYF | TGTGCCAGCACCATTTTCGGAGGGGGCCCGGGAGGCACCATATATTTT
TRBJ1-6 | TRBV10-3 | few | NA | CAISGGVGDNSPLHF | TGTGCCATCAGTGGCGGGGTAGGGGACAATTCACCCCTCCACTTT
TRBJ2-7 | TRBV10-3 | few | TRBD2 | CASRTSGVEEQYF | TGTGCCAGCCGGACTAGCGGGGTCGAGGAGCAGTACTTC
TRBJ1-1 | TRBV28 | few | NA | CASSLWPEAFF | TGTGCCAGCAGTTTATGGCCTGAAGCTTTCTTT
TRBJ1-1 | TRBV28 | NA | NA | CASSPGRGAFF | TGTGCCAGCAGTCCCGGACGGGGAGCTTTCTTT
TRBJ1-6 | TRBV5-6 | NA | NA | CASSLRAGNSPLHF | TGTGCCAGCAGCTTGCGTGCAGGGAATTCACCCCTCCACTTT
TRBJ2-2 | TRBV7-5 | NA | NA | CISVSEPRPDTGELFF | NA
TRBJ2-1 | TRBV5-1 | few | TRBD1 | CASSSGQGLNEQFF | TGCGCCAGCAGCTCAGGACAGGGGTTAAATGAGCAGTTCTTC
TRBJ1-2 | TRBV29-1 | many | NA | CSVDIYGYTF | TGCAGCGTTGACATTTATGGCTACACCTTC
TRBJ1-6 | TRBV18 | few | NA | CASSPRIGTSNSPLHF | TGTGCCAGCTCACCTCGTATCGGCACATCTAATTCACCCCTCCACTTT
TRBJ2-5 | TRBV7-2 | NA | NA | CASSPGGLGQETQYF | TGTGCCAGCAGCCCCGGGGGTTTAGGCCAAGAGACCCAGTACTTC
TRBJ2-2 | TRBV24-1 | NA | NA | CATSGRANTGELFF | TGTGCCACCAGTGGGCGGGCGAACACCGGGGAGCTGTTTTTT
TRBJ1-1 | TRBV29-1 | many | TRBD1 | CSVNRQGNTEAFF | TGCAGCGTCAACCGACAGGGAAACACTGAAGCTTTCTTT
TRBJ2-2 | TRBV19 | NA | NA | CASSIHPGTGTGELFF | TGTGCCAGTAGTATCCACCCAGGGACGGGCACCGGGGAGCTGTTTTTT
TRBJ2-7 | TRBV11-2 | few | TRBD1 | CASSLDRGQGEQYF | TGTGCCAGCAGCTTAGACAGGGGGCAAGGCGAGCAGTACTTC
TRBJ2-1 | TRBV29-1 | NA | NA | CSARAGSNEQFF | TGCAGCGCTCGAGCCGGGAGCAATGAGCAGTTCTTC
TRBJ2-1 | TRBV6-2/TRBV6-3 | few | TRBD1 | CASSGRDRGPISSYNEQFF | TGTGCCAGCAGTGGCCGGGACAGGGGGCCTATAAGCTCCTACAATGAGCAGTTCTTC
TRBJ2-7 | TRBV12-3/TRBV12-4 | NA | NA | CAGSRQATAYEQYF | TGTGCCGGCAGCAGACAGGCGACCGCCTACGAGCAGTACTTC
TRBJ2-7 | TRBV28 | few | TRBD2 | CASRPAGLSYEQYF | TGTGCCAGCAGGCCAGCGGGACTCTCCTACGAGCAGTACTTC
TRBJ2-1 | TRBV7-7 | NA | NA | CASSLARGPSSYNEQFF | TGTGCCAGCAGCTTAGCGCGGGGGCCTAGCTCCTACAATGAGCAGTTCTTC
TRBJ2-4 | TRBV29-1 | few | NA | CSVEEHRSQGIQYF | TGCAGCGTTGAAGAACACCGAAGCCAAGGCATTCAGTACTTC
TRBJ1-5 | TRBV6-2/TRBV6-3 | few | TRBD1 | CASRESGQNNQPQHF | TGTGCCAGCAGGGAATCGGGACAGAACAATCAGCCCCAGCATTTT
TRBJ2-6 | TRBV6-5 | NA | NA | CASSSTSSGANVLTF | TGTGCCAGCAGTTCTACTTCATCTGGGGCCAACGTCCTGACTTTC
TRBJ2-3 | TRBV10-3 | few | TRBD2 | CAISAGGPSTDTQYF | TGTGCCATCAGTGCGGGGGGGCCCAGCACAGATACGCAGTATTTT
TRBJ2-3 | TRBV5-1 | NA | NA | CASSPYDPSTDTQYF | TGCGCCAGCAGCCCCTACGACCCTAGCACAGATACGCAGTATTTT
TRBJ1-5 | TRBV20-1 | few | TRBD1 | CSARMTGAGNQPQHF | TGCAGTGCTCGTATGACAGGGGCGGGCAATCAGCCCCAGCATTTT
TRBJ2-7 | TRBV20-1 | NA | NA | CSPSGGNGNYEQYF | TGCAGTCCCAGTGGGGGGAATGGTAACTACGAGCAGTACTTC
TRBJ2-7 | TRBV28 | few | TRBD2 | CASSQYGPSGLSYEQYF | TGTGCCAGCAGTCAATATGGGCCTAGCGGACTGTCCTACGAGCAGTACTTC
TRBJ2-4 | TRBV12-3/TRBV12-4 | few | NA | CASSPPGHPYGNIQYF | TGTGCCAGCAGTCCGCCGGGACACCCATATGGGAACATTCAGTACTTC
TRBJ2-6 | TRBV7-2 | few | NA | CASSLAGPGANVLTF | TGTGCCAGCAGCTTAGCGGGGCCTGGGGCCAACGTCCTGACTTTC
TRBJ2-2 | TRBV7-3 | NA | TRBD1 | CASSKGQGSAGELFF | TGTGCCAGCAGCAAGGGACAGGGGTCAGCCGGGGAGCTGTTTTTT
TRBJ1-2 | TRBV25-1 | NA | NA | CASSRNYGYTF | TGTGCCAGCAGTCGGAACTATGGCTACACCTTC
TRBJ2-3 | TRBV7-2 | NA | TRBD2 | CASSWGLAGGGDTQYF | TGTGCCAGCAGCTGGGGGCTAGCGGGGGGAGGGGATACGCAGTATTTT
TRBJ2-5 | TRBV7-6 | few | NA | CASSLETLQETQYF | TGTGCCAGCAGCTTAGAGACCCTACAAGAGACCCAGTACTTC
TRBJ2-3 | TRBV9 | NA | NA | CASSVATDTDTQYF | TGTGCCAGCAGCGTAGCGACGGACACAGATACGCAGTATTTT